One sample yielded the 9 T cell receptor beta chains listed below, sequenced in a study of T cells in Graves' hyperthyroidism and ophthalmopathy. Amplification of TCR beta CDR3 regions used RNA as the template. A first-round RT-PCR of the TCR CDR3 used the HTBI primer set. MiXCR was run by TCRdb on the multiplex PCR reads, yielding one entry per CDR3 protein. Seen here are fewer than 450,000 distinct CDR3 sequences, roughly a sixth observed once, and the top ten hold 34%. The sequencing input was blood. All receptors come from a woman in her 30s with Graves' hyperthyroidism that later progressed to Graves' ophthalmopathy.

The rearrangement uses TRBV19 and TRBJ2-7; 8 nucleotides agree with TRBD2. Germline loops: CDR1 LNHDA, CDR2 SQIVND (reference sequence). The CDR3 spans 15 residues. J lost 3 bases, V lost 5 bases, and 9 bases had no gene match. The CDR3 here is CASSSIEGTSYEQYF. CDR3 DNA: TGTGCCAGTAGTTCTATAGAGGGGACTAGCTACGAGCAGTACTTC.

This chain connects TRBV30 to TRBJ1-1; D is ambiguous. Germline V gene sequence: CDR1 GTSNPN, CDR2 SVGIG (reference sequence). The CDR3 totals 14 residues. V was shortened by 0 bases and J by 3 bases, with 11 bases between the two germline ends. CDR3 nucleotides: TGTGCCTGGAGTGTAAAGGTTTCGGACACTGAAGCTTTCTTT. Residues: CAWSVKVSDTEAFF.

Many counts were recorded for this clonotype. This chain uses TRBV12-3 or TRBV12-4 with TRBJ2-5; 8 nucleotides match TRBD1. With 7 bases clipped from V and 7 bases from J, the junction kept 8 bases outside the gene matches. This CDR3 region has 13 residues. The CDR3 sequence is CASTAQGEVTQYF. The CDR3, as DNA: TGTGCCAGCACTGCACAGGGGGAAGTGACCCAGTACTTC.

This clonotype appeared many times. This chain joins TRBV27 and TRBJ2-7; 8 bases agree with TRBD1. The V gene end was trimmed by 5 bases and the J gene end by 2 bases; junction bases not matched to a gene: 11. This CDR3 spans 16 amino acids. Germline V lookup: CDR1 MNHEY, CDR2 SMNVEV (reference sequence). CDR3 nucleotides: TGTGCCAGCAGTCCCTTCCTTCAGGGGGCCACCTACGAGCAGTACTTC. This translates into CASSPFLQGATYEQYF.

This chain uses TRBV30 with TRBJ1-1, with a weak D call TRBD1 (5 bases). The CDR3 spans 10 residues. Germline CDR1 GTSNPN, CDR2 SVGIG (reference sequence). V was trimmed by 8 bases and J by 11 bases, leaving 15 bases between them. The CDR3 DNA reads TGTGCCCACCTGGGGGTGGTGGCTTTCTTT. Translation: CAHLGVVAFF.

This clonotype was seen ten or more times. This chain links TRBV3-1 with TRBJ2-5; 8 bases line up with TRBD2. V lost 0 bases, J lost 7 bases, and 13 bases stayed unmatched. In germline, CDR1 is LGHDT, CDR2 YNNKEL (reference sequence). This CDR3 is 17 amino acids long. CDR3 sequence: CASSQDLELAAVATQYF. Written as DNA, the CDR3 is TGTGCCAGCAGCCAAGATCTGGAACTAGCGGCCGTTGCGACCCAGTACTTC.

This clonotype has just one count. The chain joins TRBV2 to TRBJ2-3, with 8 positions matching TRBD1. The V segment lost 8 bases and the J segment 1 base; nucleotides outside the gene matches: 5. The germline V gene encodes CDR1 SNHLY and CDR2 FYNNEI. CDR3 length: 14 amino acids. The DNA of the CDR3 is TGTGCCAGCCGTGGACAGGGTGGCACAGATACGCAGTATTTT. This translates into CASRGQGGTDTQYF.

This clonotype was detected many times. The V gene is TRBV5-1, the J gene TRBJ1-2; tentatively, D is TRBD1 (5 bases). The CDR3 length is 15 residues. The V end lost 5 bases, the J end lost 5 bases, and 19 bases lay between the germline ends. Per the germline V gene, CDR1 is SGHRS and CDR2 is YFSETQ. The CDR3 here is CASRLSYSGAYGYTF. DNA for the CDR3: TGCGCCAGCAGACTCAGCTATAGCGGGGCTTATGGCTACACCTTC.

This clonotype was seen only a few times. The rearrangement links TRBV30 to TRBJ2-3, with 8 positions matching TRBD2. The V and J ends lost 2 bases and 1 base, in that order; junction bases with no gene match: 2. This CDR3 has 14 amino acids. Germline loops: CDR1 GTSNPN, CDR2 SVGIG (reference sequence). CDR3 in DNA: TGTGCCTGGAGTTGGACTAGCCGCACAGATACGCAGTATTTT. This translates into CAWSWTSRTDTQYF.